The 19 T cell receptor beta chains below come from one sample, sequenced in a study of beta chain features in type 1 diabetes (dated by TCRdb to between 2017 and 2018). The library relied on the immunoSEQ multiplex PCR assay. All of the isolated RNA was reverse transcribed with the High Capacity cDNA Reverse Transcription Kit, so expressed TCRB transcripts were sequenced. TCRdb's version of the immuneACCESS table is confined to in-frame rearrangements and falls short of the full clone set. An unresolved V gene accounts for under half of the shortfall where checked; the remainder is of unknown origin. In this sample the table shows 120,000 to 150,000 clones, about 10% of which occur a single time. The top ten clonotypes cover 1% to 1.5% of the sample. The material sequenced was naive CD4+ T cells from blood. The cell subset or site label for this specimen denotes: true naive CD4+ T cells. These receptors were obtained from a young man in good health.

The V call is TRBV9, the J call TRBJ1-1, with TRBD1 matching 7 bases. Per germline, CDR1 SGDLS and CDR2 YYNGEE. The CDR3 loop spans 15 amino acids. The ends lost 4 bases at V and 4 bases at J; junction bases unmatched: 10. In nucleotides, the CDR3 is TGTGCCAGCAGCAGAACAGGGGTTTGGAGCACTGAAGCTTTCTTT. Encoded protein: CASSRTGVWSTEAFF.

This clone was detected many times. This rearrangement joins TRBV7-2 to TRBJ2-1; no clear D gene. The V and J ends lost 3 bases and 7 bases respectively, with 4 bases between them. The CDR3 consists of 11 residues. Germline CDR1 SGHTA, CDR2 FQGNSA. CDR3 in amino acids: CASSLANEQFF. For the CDR3, the DNA is TGTGCCAGCAGCTTGGCTAATGAGCAGTTCTTC. The full variable domain, with the rest looked up from reference TRBV7-2 and TRBJ2-1, is GAGVSQSPSNKVTEKGKDVELRCDPISGHTALYWYRQSLGQGLEFLIYFQGNSAPDKSGLPSDRFSAERTGGSVSTLTIQRTQQEDSAVYLCASSLANEQFFGPGTRLTVL.

This clone was detected a few times. The rearrangement uses TRBV5-4 and TRBJ2-2, with D perhaps TRBD1 (5 bases). Germline CDR1 reads SGHNT; CDR2 reads YYREEE (reference sequence). This CDR3 region has 14 residues. V lost 1 base to trimming and J lost 6 bases, with 10 bases between them. The CDR3: CASSLTGLSGELFF. The DNA for the CDR3 is TGTGCCAGCAGCTTGACAGGTCTGTCCGGGGAGCTGTTTTTT.

The rearrangement uses TRBV7-9 and TRBJ2-7, with D uncertain. The V and J ends lost 2 bases and 2 bases respectively, with 10 bases between them. The CDR3 spans 14 residues. Germline assignment: CDR1 SEHNR and CDR2 FQNEAQ (reference sequence). The CDR3 region has the DNA TGTGCCAGCAGCTTACGAGGCGGAGCCTACGAGCAGTACTTC. It encodes CASSLRGGAYEQYF.

This clone has more than one count but fewer than ten. The genes are TRBV5-1 and TRBJ2-3; tentatively, D is TRBD2 (6 bases). Per the germline V gene, CDR1 is SGHRS and CDR2 is YFSETQ. Deletions cut 6 bases from V and 1 base from J, with 9 bases between. This CDR3 is 13 amino acids long. CDR3 in amino acids: CASIGEGTDTQYF. In DNA form, the CDR3 reads TGCGCCAGCATTGGGGAGGGCACAGATACGCAGTATTTT.

The rearrangement links TRBV2 to TRBJ1-5; 7 nucleotides agree with TRBD1. This CDR3 is 15 amino acids long. The germline V gene encodes CDR1 SNHLY and CDR2 FYNNEI. V lost 6 bases and J lost 0; bases outside the gene matches: 5. The DNA of the CDR3 is TGTGCCAGCAGGGGGACAGACAATAGCAATCAGCCCCAGCATTTT. Its translation: CASRGTDNSNQPQHF.

The rearrangement links TRBV5-1 to TRBJ2-5; 7 nucleotides match TRBD1. With the DNA end fitting TRBJ2-7 better, the J assignment may be wrong. The CDR3 loop spans 13 amino acids. The germline V gene encodes CDR1 SGHRS and CDR2 YFSETQ. Written as DNA, the CDR3 is TGCGCCAGCAGCCCGCAGGGGGCCTACGAGCAGTACTTC. Its protein is CASSPQGAYEQYF.

This chain links TRBV11-3 with TRBJ1-1; tentatively, D is TRBD1 (6 bases). Germline V gives CDR1 SGHNT, CDR2 YENEEA. This CDR3 has 13 amino acids. V lost 5 bases and J lost 1, with 8 bases in between. The CDR3 nucleotides read TGTGCCAGCAGCACGGGACAGAACACTGAAGCTTTCTTT. Protein product: CASSTGQNTEAFF.

A few counts support this clone. This chain uses TRBV28 with TRBJ1-5; 11 bases are shared with TRBD1. Trimming at V came to 4 bases and at J to 3 bases, leaving 2 bases not matched to a gene. The CDR3 consists of 15 residues. CDR1 and CDR2 from the germline V gene are MDHEN and SYDVKM. The CDR3 protein is CASSSGQGVNQPQHF. CDR3 DNA sequence: TGTGCCAGCAGTTCGGGACAGGGGGTCAATCAGCCCCAGCATTTT.

This clone was recorded at least ten times. The chain employs TRBV30 and TRBJ1-5; a weak D match, TRBD1 (5 bases). The CDR3 covers 14 residues. V dropped 4 bases and J dropped 4 bases, with 14 bases sitting between them. Germline CDR1 and CDR2: GTSNPN and SVGIG (reference sequence). As DNA, the CDR3 is TGTGCCTGGAATCGCGGGGGAGGTAATCAGCCCCAGCATTTT. As protein: CAWNRGGGNQPQHF.

This clone was recorded a few times. This sequence joins TRBV7-2 and TRBJ2-1; 8 bases line up with TRBD1. J was trimmed by 11 bases and V by 2 bases; bases with no gene match: 11. The CDR3 is made up of 15 amino acids. CDR1 and CDR2 (germline): SGHTA, FQGNSA. CDR3 loop: CASSLMVIQGEKQFF. In nucleotides, the CDR3 is TGTGCCAGCAGCTTAATGGTGATACAGGGGGAGAAGCAGTTCTTC.

This clone was observed many times. V gene TRBV5-1 combines with J gene TRBJ2-3; 7 nucleotides align to TRBD1. V shed 4 bases and J 2 bases; nucleotides not matched to a gene: 4. The CDR3 is 14 residues long. Germline assignment: CDR1 SGHRS and CDR2 YFSETQ. The CDR3 reads CASSGGQLTDTQYF. The DNA for the CDR3 is TGCGCCAGCAGCGGGGGACAGCTCACAGATACGCAGTATTTT.

This chain joins TRBV7-3 and TRBJ2-5; D unresolved. There are 14 residues in the CDR3. Trimming took off 5 bases at V and 5 bases at J, with 15 bases between the two ends. Germline CDR1 is SGHTA and CDR2 is FQGTGA. In DNA, the CDR3 is TGTGCCAGCAGCGGTCCCAAGTTGGGCGAGACCCAGTACTTC. Translation gives CASSGPKLGETQYF. Combining the CDR3 with reference TRBV7-3 and TRBJ2-5 gives the whole variable domain GAGVSQTPSNKVTEKGKYVELRCDPISGHTALYWYRQSLGQGPEFLIYFQGTGAADDSGLPNDRFFAVRPEGSVSTLKIQRTERGDSAVYLCASSGPKLGETQYFGPGTRLLVL.

The rearrangement links TRBV11-2 to TRBJ2-7, with D hard to call. Trimming cost V 5 bases and J 0 bases, with 11 bases left between them. Germline assignment: CDR1 SGHAT and CDR2 FQNNGV. The CDR3 loop spans 14 amino acids. CDR3 sequence: CASSAGFSSYEQYF. The CDR3 DNA sequence: TGTGCCAGCAGCGCAGGATTCAGCTCCTACGAGCAGTACTTC.

This clone came up a few times. V and J are TRBV10-1 and TRBJ2-1, with D unclear. Germline-derived CDR1 and CDR2 are WNHNN and SYGVQD (reference sequence). Trimming removed 2 bases from V and 0 bases from J, with 11 bases in between. This CDR3 is built from 16 residues. This CDR3 is CASSEISPSSYNEQFF. CDR3 coding DNA: TGCGCCAGCAGTGAGATTAGCCCCAGCTCCTACAATGAGCAGTTCTTC.

This clone appeared a few times. V gene TRBV7-2 combines with J gene TRBJ2-7; 9 positions match TRBD1. Germline CDR1 SGHTA, CDR2 FQGNSA. With 4 bases clipped from V and 5 bases from J, the junction kept 6 bases outside the gene matches. This CDR3 region has 14 residues. DNA for the CDR3: TGTGCCAGCAGCTCAAGGGGACAGGGCCACGAGCAGTACTTC. This translates into CASSSRGQGHEQYF.

The V gene is TRBV18, the J gene TRBJ2-5; 11 bases are a match to TRBD1. The CDR3 extends over 16 amino acids. Germline assignment: CDR1 KGHSH and CDR2 LQKENI. V lost 1 base to trimming and J lost 4 bases; unmatched junction nucleotides: 5. The CDR3 protein is CASSPQGQGVLETQYF. In DNA form, the CDR3 reads TGTGCCAGCTCACCACAGGGACAGGGGGTCCTAGAGACCCAGTACTTC.

This clone was seen at least ten times. The chain has TRBV4-2 and TRBJ2-2, with TRBD1 matching over 7 bases. The CDR3 runs 15 residues. Germline loops: CDR1 LGHNA, CDR2 YNFKEQ. The junction had 4 bases not matched to a gene; V was cut back by 1 base and J by 5 bases. This CDR3 reads CASSQGRGSTGELFF. As DNA, the CDR3 is TGTGCCAGCAGCCAAGGCAGGGGGAGTACCGGGGAGCTGTTTTTT.

This chain connects TRBV28 to TRBJ2-1; D ambiguous. The CDR3 loop spans 19 amino acids. CDR1 and CDR2 (germline): MDHEN, SYDVKM. V lost 2 bases, J lost 0 bases, and 20 bases lay in between. This CDR3 is CASSLEQFSFFSSYNEQFF. The CDR3 nucleotides read TGTGCCAGCAGTTTAGAACAATTCTCCTTCTTCAGCTCCTACAATGAGCAGTTCTTC.